This T cell receptor beta chain is from a study of cytomegalovirus exposure and HLA in healthy donors. The study's findings and limits: Researchers counted around 180 TCR beta chains as cytomegalovirus-associated. A few of the chains that were CMV-associated were confirmed in vitro to be specific for CMV antigens. In the 95 to 150 validation repertoires, a later analysis found that first-cohort TCR clusters tended to co-occur. It was reported that the classifier diagnosed cytomegalovirus status with high specificity and sensitivity in both the original and validation cohorts.

J gave up 2 bases and V 0 bases, and 8 bases lay outside the gene matches. The CDR3 runs 16 residues. Germline loops: CDR1 SGHDT, CDR2 YYEEEE. On this clone: Antigen specificity is unknown.

TCRdb keeps only in-frame clones here, not all; method: immunoSEQ multiplex PCR. The data show tens of thousands of clones, around 96% seen once. The clonotype was recovered from a woman younger than 35 in good health and CMV-seronegative. The rearrangement links TRBV5-6 to TRBJ2-7, with 7 nucleotides matching TRBD1. The sequenced material came from PBMCs. CDR3: CASSLASGQVAYEQYF. The CDR3, as DNA: TGTGCCAGCAGCTTGGCATCTGGACAGGTGGCCTACGAGCAGTACTTC.